One sample yielded the 28 T cell receptor beta chains listed below, sequenced in a study of early T cells in non-severe SARS-CoV-2 infection. One entry per CDR3 protein, called by TCRdb with MiXCR from the 5' RACE reads. The sample has over 50,000 distinct CDR3 sequences, about 9.3% seen once. The source material was whole blood. All receptors come from an adult who was a healthcare worker with PCR-confirmed SARS-CoV-2 infection or an uninfected control (not recorded which).

This clonotype showed up many times. The chain recombines TRBV9 with TRBJ2-3; 10 nucleotides match TRBD2. CDR1 and CDR2 (germline): SGDLS, YYNGEE. The CDR3 runs 16 residues. J was trimmed by 5 bases and V by 4 bases; bases with no gene match: 10. The CDR3 reads CASSIQAGGPGDTQYF. The CDR3 DNA sequence: TGTGCCAGCAGCATACAAGCGGGGGGGCCTGGAGATACGCAGTATTTT. Together with reference TRBV9 and TRBJ2-3, the CDR3 gives the full variable domain: DSGVTQTPKHLITATGQRVTLRCSPRSGDLSVYWYQQSLDQGLQFLIQYYNGEERAKGNILERFSAQQFPDLHSELNLSSLELGDSALYFCASSIQAGGPGDTQYFGPGTRLTVL.

This clonotype was recorded many times. This sequence joins TRBV12-2 and TRBJ1-2; the table's TRBD1 call for D was not verified on the DNA. TRBV12-2 is assigned pseudogene status. The CDR3 consists of 14 residues. The CDR3 sequence: CASRPRRTGLGYTF. In nucleotides, the CDR3 is TGTGCAAGTCGCCCTCGACGGACAGGATTAGGCTACACCTTC.

This clonotype has only a few counts. The J gene is TRBJ2-3, the V gene TRBV10-3; D perhaps matches TRBD2 (6 bases). Germline CDR1 is ENHRY and CDR2 is SYGVKD. CDR3 size: 13 residues. V was shortened by 4 bases and J by 2 bases, with 7 bases between the two germline ends. CDR3 sequence reads: CAISGTTTDTQYF. In DNA form, the CDR3 reads TGTGCCATCAGTGGGACTACCACAGATACGCAGTATTTT.

This clonotype was observed a handful of times. The chain uses TRBV7-8 and TRBJ1-1; D is unclear. Germline V lookup: CDR1 SGHVS, CDR2 FQNEAQ. There are 13 residues in the CDR3. Between the trimmed V and J ends, which lost 1 base and 4 bases, there was a span of 7 bases. The CDR3: CASSLGMSTEAFF. DNA of the CDR3: TGTGCCAGCAGCTTAGGAATGAGCACTGAAGCTTTCTTT.

This clonotype was picked up many times. The rearrangement uses TRBV12-3 or TRBV12-4 and TRBJ2-1; D is undetermined. The CDR3 has 12 residues. Trimming removed 6 bases from V and 7 bases from J, with 10 bases in between. In nucleotides, the CDR3 is TGTGCCAGCAGCCAACGATTGAATGAGCAGTTCTTC. Encoded protein: CASSQRLNEQFF.

This chain connects TRBV27 to TRBJ2-7, with D perhaps matching TRBD2 (6 bases). This CDR3 has 14 residues. V was trimmed by 5 bases and J by 2 bases, leaving 13 bases between them. Per germline, CDR1 MNHEY and CDR2 SMNVEV (reference sequence). As DNA, the CDR3 is TGTGCCAGCAGTCCCCGACTAGGCCCCTACGAGCAGTACGTC. Protein sequence: CASSPRLGPYEQYV.

This clonotype showed up many times. The rearrangement uses TRBV28 and TRBJ2-7, with TRBD2 matching 8 bases. The V segment lost 3 bases and the J segment 3 bases; nucleotides outside the gene matches: 7. There are 15 residues in the CDR3. The germline CDR1 and CDR2 sequences are MDHEN and SYDVKM. The CDR3 bases are TGTGCCAGCAGTTTGTTTGCTAGCGGGCGCTACGAGCAGTACGTC. Its translation is CASSLFASGRYEQYV.

This clonotype was observed many times. This chain uses TRBV20-1 with TRBJ1-5; 7 bases fit TRBD1. The CDR3 is 15 residues long. V shed 7 bases and J 3 bases; nucleotides not matched to a gene: 12. Per germline, CDR1 DFQATT and CDR2 SNEGSKA (reference sequence). As DNA, the CDR3 is TGCAGTGTACGGGAGGGGGCGCGGGTCAATCAGCCCCAGCATTTT. As protein: CSVREGARVNQPQHF.

This clonotype has just a few counts. V usage is TRBV4-1 and J usage is TRBJ2-4; D is ambiguous. V lost 0 bases and J lost 12, with 12 bases in between. This CDR3 is 13 amino acids long. The germline V gene encodes CDR1 MGHRA and CDR2 YSYEKL. CDR3 in amino acids: CASSQDSSSSQYF. The CDR3, as DNA: TGCGCCAGCAGCCAAGATTCTAGTTCCTCTCAGTACTTC.

The chain recombines TRBV2 with TRBJ1-6; D is ambiguous. The V end was cut by 7 bases, the J end by 6 bases, with 22 bases between. The CDR3 consists of 17 residues. Germline V CDR1 and CDR2: SNHLY, FYNNEI. The CDR3 here is CASKARPEPASNSPLHF. DNA of the CDR3: TGTGCCAGCAAGGCCCGGCCCGAGCCGGCTAGTAATTCACCCCTCCACTTT.

This clonotype was picked up a small number of times. The rearrangement links TRBV20-1 to TRBJ2-7; 7 bases map to TRBD2. The CDR3 sequence is 13 residues long. The germline V gene has CDR1 DFQATT and CDR2 SNEGSKA (reference sequence). The J segment lost 5 bases and the V segment lost 5 bases, leaving 9 bases of the junction unmatched. CDR3 region: CSALAVGEDEQYV. As DNA, the CDR3 is TGCAGTGCTCTAGCGGTAGGGGAAGACGAGCAGTACGTC.

The rearrangement joins TRBV12-3 or TRBV12-4 to TRBJ1-3, with D possibly matching TRBD1 (5 bases). CDR3 length: 16 residues. The germline V and J ends were trimmed by 5 bases and 0 bases, with 14 bases remaining between them. The CDR3 coding sequence is TGTGCCAGCAGTCCGGGGCTAGACATCTCTGGAAACACCATATATTTT. Its translation is CASSPGLDISGNTIYF.

The V call is TRBV2, the J call TRBJ1-4, with D perhaps matching TRBD1 (5 bases). Per germline, CDR1 SNHLY and CDR2 FYNNEI. Trimming shortened V by 5 bases and J by 8 bases, and 18 bases separated the two germline ends. The CDR3 is made up of 15 amino acids. CDR3 loop: CASSPGTPVWEKLFF. In DNA, the CDR3 is TGTGCCAGCAGTCCTGGGACCCCGGTATGGGAAAAACTGTTTTTT.

The V gene is TRBV28, the J gene TRBJ2-3; D is ambiguous. CDR3 length equals 14 residues. Trimming removed 2 bases from V and 3 bases from J, with 9 bases in between. CDR1 and CDR2 (germline): MDHEN, SYDVKM. CDR3 nucleotide sequence: TGTGCCAGCAGTTTACCCCGCCGGACAGATACGCAGTATTTT. Its translation: CASSLPRRTDTQYF.

Many counts were recorded for this clonotype. The chain recombines TRBV7-9 with TRBJ2-6, with TRBD2 matching over 8 bases. CDR1 and CDR2 (germline): SEHNR, FQNEAQ (reference sequence). The CDR3 totals 21 residues. The J segment lost 1 base and the V segment lost 6 bases, leaving 20 bases of the junction unmatched. The CDR3 here is CASRSSPKLAGKDSGANVLTF. The CDR3 bases are TGTGCCAGCAGATCTAGCCCCAAATTAGCGGGAAAAGATTCTGGGGCCAACGTCCTGACTTTC. Variable domain in full (rest from reference TRBV7-9 and TRBJ2-6): DTGVSQNPRHKITKRGQNVTFRCDPISEHNRLYWYRQTLGQGPEFLTYFQNEAQLEKSRLLSDRFSAERPKGSFSTLEIQRTEQGDSAMYLCASRSSPKLAGKDSGANVLTFGAGSRLTVL.

The V and J genes are TRBV12-3 or TRBV12-4 and TRBJ2-7; D gene uncertain. V was clipped by 3 bases and J by 2 bases, with 8 bases between them. The CDR3 length is 13 residues. The CDR3 DNA reads TGTGCCAGCAGTTTCCCAGGAGCCTACGAGCAGTACGTC. Protein sequence: CASSFPGAYEQYV.

V usage is TRBV7-7 and J usage is TRBJ2-5; D not certain. The length of the CDR3 is 14 residues. V lost 6 bases, J lost 4 bases, and 15 bases lay in between. Germline V gene lookup returns CDR1 SSHAT and CDR2 FNYEAQ (reference sequence). The CDR3: CASSSDLFVETQYF. As DNA, the CDR3 is TGTGCCAGCAGTTCGGATCTCTTTGTAGAGACCCAGTACTTC.

The rearrangement links TRBV6-1 to TRBJ1-5, with D uncertain. This CDR3 is built from 15 residues. V lost 6 bases and J lost 1, with 13 bases in between. CDR1 MNHNS and CDR2 SASEGT come from the germline V gene. The CDR3, as DNA: TGTGCCAGCAGCCGAGGACTGATCAGCAATCAGCCCCAGCATTTT. This encodes CASSRGLISNQPQHF.

This clonotype was counted ten times or more. V and J are TRBV19 and TRBJ2-3; 8 nucleotides line up with TRBD1. Germline-derived CDR1 and CDR2 are LNHDA and SQIVND (reference sequence). This CDR3 has 14 amino acids. V lost 5 bases, J lost 5 bases, and 6 bases stayed unmatched. DNA for the CDR3: TGTGCCAGTAGTCTAGGCAGGGGGCGAGATACGCAGTATTTT. Protein sequence: CASSLGRGRDTQYF.

This chain connects TRBV27 to TRBJ2-1; D ambiguous. The CDR3 is 15 amino acids. V was pared by 8 bases and J by 2 bases, with 16 bases between. CDR1 and CDR2 (germline): MNHEY, SMNVEV (reference sequence). The chain's CDR3 is CASGMYSVPYNEQFF. The CDR3 DNA follows: TGTGCCAGCGGAATGTACAGTGTTCCCTACAATGAGCAGTTCTTC.

The J gene is TRBJ1-6, the V gene TRBV2; D perhaps matches TRBD1 (5 bases). Germline V gene sequence: CDR1 SNHLY, CDR2 FYNNEI. The CDR3 length is 16 residues. V lost 7 bases and J lost 7, with 20 bases in between. The CDR3 protein is CASTWGDDRRNSPLHF. CDR3 DNA sequence: TGTGCCAGCACTTGGGGGGATGACAGACGAAATTCACCCCTCCACTTT.

This clonotype was recorded at least ten times. The chain employs TRBV5-5 and TRBJ2-7; D perhaps matches TRBD1 (6 bases). The germline gives CDR1 SGHKS, CDR2 YYEKEE (reference sequence). This CDR3 contains 14 residues. V was shortened by 4 bases and J by 2 bases, with 13 bases between the two germline ends. DNA for the CDR3: TGTGCCAGCAGCGCACTCGGACAGCCCTACGAGCAGTACGTC. Amino acid sequence: CASSALGQPYEQYV.

In this sample, this clonotype turned up a few times. This chain connects TRBV7-3 to TRBJ2-1; D not resolved. The germline CDR1 and CDR2 sequences are SGHTA and FQGTGA. There are 13 residues in the CDR3. With 3 bases removed from V and 10 bases from J, the gap between germline ends came to 13 bases. The CDR3 region is CASSFPPSEEQFF. Here the CDR3 DNA reads TGTGCCAGCAGCTTCCCCCCTTCAGAGGAGCAGTTCTTC. Using reference TRBV7-3 and TRBJ2-1 for the parts outside the CDR3, the full variable domain is GAGVSQTPSNKVTEKGKYVELRCDPISGHTALYWYRQSLGQGPEFLIYFQGTGAADDSGLPNDRFFAVRPEGSVSTLKIQRTERGDSAVYLCASSFPPSEEQFFGPGTRLTVL.

This clonotype was seen ten or more times. The CDR3 DNA reads TGTGCCATCAGTGTCGACAGCCACCAAGAGACCCAGTACTTC. Its protein is CAISVDSHQETQYF. This chain connects TRBV10-3 to TRBJ2-5, with D perhaps TRBD1 (5 bases). Germline lookup yields CDR1 ENHRY and CDR2 SYGVKD. V dropped 4 bases and J dropped 0 bases, with 9 bases sitting between them. The CDR3 length is 14 residues.

This clonotype occurred a few times. The V call is TRBV6-6, the J call TRBJ1-3; D gene ambiguous. This CDR3 has 14 amino acids. V was trimmed by 3 bases and J by 7 bases, leaving 13 bases between them. In germline, CDR1 is MNHNY, CDR2 SVGAGI (reference sequence). The CDR3 reads CASSYGDRGNTIYF. CDR3 nucleotides: TGTGCCAGCAGTTATGGGGATCGCGGGAACACCATATATTTT.

This clonotype was seen repeatedly, ten times or more. The genes are TRBV7-8 and TRBJ2-3, with D tentatively TRBD2 (5 bases). CDR3 length: 16 amino acids. V dropped 5 bases and J dropped 3 bases, with 18 bases sitting between them. Looked up from germline, CDR1 is SGHVS and CDR2 is FQNEAQ. The CDR3 spells CASSAKLAPSTDTQYF. Written as DNA, the CDR3 is TGTGCCAGCAGCGCCAAGCTAGCTCCCTCTACAGATACGCAGTATTTT.

The rearrangement joins TRBV11-2 to TRBJ1-4; D is undetermined. The germline V gene has CDR1 SGHAT and CDR2 FQNNGV. The ends were cut back, 4 bases at V and 4 bases at J, with 10 bases in the middle. This CDR3 is 14 amino acids long. The CDR3 bases are TGTGCCAGCAGCTCTTTCAGATATAATGAAAAACTGTTTTTT. It is translated as CASSSFRYNEKLFF.

This chain joins TRBV2 and TRBJ2-3; D remains ambiguous. V lost 6 bases and J 4 bases, leaving 26 bases between the germline ends. The CDR3 spans 18 residues. Germline-derived CDR1 and CDR2 are SNHLY and FYNNEI. CDR3 loop: CASSQRAGYPEIPDTQYF. As DNA, the CDR3 is TGTGCCAGCAGCCAACGGGCCGGGTACCCCGAAATACCAGATACGCAGTATTTT. The whole variable domain, filled in from reference TRBV2 and TRBJ2-3, reads EPEVTQTPSHQVTQMGQEVILRCVPISNHLYFYWYRQILGQKVEFLVSFYNNEISEKSEIFDDQFSVERPDGSNFTLKIRSTKLEDSAMYFCASSQRAGYPEIPDTQYFGPGTRLTVL.